This T cell receptor beta chain derives from a study of neoadjuvant nivolumab and ipilimumab in lung cancer. V lost 1 base, J lost 4 bases, and 13 bases lay in between. This CDR3 has 15 residues. Germline V gene lookup returns CDR1 SGHVS and CDR2 FNYEAQ. Sequencing was performed with immunoSEQ multiplex PCR; in TCRdb, only in-frame clones are kept and a portion is missing. The table shows tens of thousands of clones, with approximately 90% occurring only once. Notes on the study in general: From pretherapy to surgery, tumor richness and clonality rose with dual therapy. Compared with tumor-adjacent uninvolved lung, resected tumors showed greater richness and clonality.

In regard to this clone: The antigen is undetermined.

The sample was peripheral blood, taken after neoadjuvant nivolumab, alone or with ipilimumab, at or shortly before surgery. The chain is built from TRBV7-6 and TRBJ1-1, with D maybe TRBD1 (6 bases). This TCR was sampled from an adult with non-small cell lung cancer. CDR3 region: CASSLEAGVGTEAFF. CDR3 sequence (DNA): TGTGCCAGCAGCTTAGAGGCAGGGGTGGGCACTGAAGCTTTCTTT.